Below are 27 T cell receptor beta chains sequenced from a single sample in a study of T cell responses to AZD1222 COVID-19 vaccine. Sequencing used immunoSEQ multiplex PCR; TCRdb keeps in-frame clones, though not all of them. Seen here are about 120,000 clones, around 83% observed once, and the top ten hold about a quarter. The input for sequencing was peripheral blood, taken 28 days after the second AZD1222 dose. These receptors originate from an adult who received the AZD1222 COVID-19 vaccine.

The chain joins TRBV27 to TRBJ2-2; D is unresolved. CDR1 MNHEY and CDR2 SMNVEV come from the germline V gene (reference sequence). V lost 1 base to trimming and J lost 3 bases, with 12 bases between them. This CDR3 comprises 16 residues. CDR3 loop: CASSLFLGRYTGELFF. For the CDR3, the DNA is TGTGCCAGCAGTTTATTTCTCGGCAGGTACACCGGGGAGCTGTTTTTT.

CDR3 amino acids: CATSGRTGGNEKLFF. DNA of the CDR3: TGTGCCACCAGCGGAAGGACAGGTGGGAATGAAAAACTGTTTTTT. The genes are TRBV15 and TRBJ1-4; 7 bases align to TRBD1. V lost 5 bases to trimming and J lost 5 bases; unmatched junction nucleotides: 8. The germline CDR1 and CDR2 sequences are LNHNV and YYDKDF (reference sequence). The CDR3 contains 15 residues.

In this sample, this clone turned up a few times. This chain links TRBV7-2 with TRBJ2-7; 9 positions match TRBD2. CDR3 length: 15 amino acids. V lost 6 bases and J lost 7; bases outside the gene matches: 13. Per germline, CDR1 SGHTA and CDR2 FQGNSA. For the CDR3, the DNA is TGTGCCAGCAGTATGGGCGGGGGGGCGGCTCGAGAGCAGTACTTC. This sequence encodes CASSMGGGAAREQYF. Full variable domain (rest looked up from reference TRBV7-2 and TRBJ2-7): GAGVSQSPSNKVTEKGKDVELRCDPISGHTALYWYRQSLGQGLEFLIYFQGNSAPDKSGLPSDRFSAERTGGSVSTLTIQRTQQEDSAVYLCASSMGGGAAREQYFGPGTRLTVT.

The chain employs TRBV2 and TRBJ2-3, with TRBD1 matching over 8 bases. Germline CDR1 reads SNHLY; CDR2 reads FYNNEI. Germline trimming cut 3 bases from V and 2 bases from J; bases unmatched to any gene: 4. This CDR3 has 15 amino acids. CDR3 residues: CASSEDRVFTDTQYF. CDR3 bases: TGTGCCAGCAGTGAGGACAGGGTATTCACAGATACGCAGTATTTT.

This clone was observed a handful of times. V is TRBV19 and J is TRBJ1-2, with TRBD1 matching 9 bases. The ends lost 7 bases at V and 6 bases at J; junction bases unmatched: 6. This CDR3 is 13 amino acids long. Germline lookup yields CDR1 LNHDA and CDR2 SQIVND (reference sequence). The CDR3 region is CASTDRGRNGYTF. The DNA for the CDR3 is TGTGCCAGTACGGACAGGGGCAGAAATGGCTACACCTTC.

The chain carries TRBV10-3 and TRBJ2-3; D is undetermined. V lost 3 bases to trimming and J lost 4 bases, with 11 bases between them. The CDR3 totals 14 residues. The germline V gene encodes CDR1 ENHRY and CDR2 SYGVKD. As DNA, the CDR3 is TGTGCCATCAGTGACCCCCTCTTTTCAGATACGCAGTATTTT. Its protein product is CAISDPLFSDTQYF.

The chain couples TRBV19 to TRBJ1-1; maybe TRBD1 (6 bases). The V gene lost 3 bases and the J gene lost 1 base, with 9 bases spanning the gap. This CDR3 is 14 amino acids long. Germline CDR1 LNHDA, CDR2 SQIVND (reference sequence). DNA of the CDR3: TGTGCCAGTAGTATGACAGGTGAGAACACTGAAGCTTTCTTT. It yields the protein CASSMTGENTEAFF.

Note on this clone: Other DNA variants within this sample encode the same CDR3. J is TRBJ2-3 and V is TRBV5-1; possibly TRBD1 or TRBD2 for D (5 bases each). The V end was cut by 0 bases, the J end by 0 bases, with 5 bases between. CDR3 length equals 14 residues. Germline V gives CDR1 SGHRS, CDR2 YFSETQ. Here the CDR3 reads CASSLGDSTDTQYF. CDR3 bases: TGCGCCAGCAGCTTGGGGGACAGCACAGATACGCAGTATTTT.

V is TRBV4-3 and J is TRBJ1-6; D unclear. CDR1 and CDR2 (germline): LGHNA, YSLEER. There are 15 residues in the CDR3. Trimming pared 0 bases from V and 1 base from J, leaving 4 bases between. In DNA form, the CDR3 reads TGCGCCAGCAGCCAAGAGGTTTCCTATAATTCACCCCTCCACTTT. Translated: CASSQEVSYNSPLHF.

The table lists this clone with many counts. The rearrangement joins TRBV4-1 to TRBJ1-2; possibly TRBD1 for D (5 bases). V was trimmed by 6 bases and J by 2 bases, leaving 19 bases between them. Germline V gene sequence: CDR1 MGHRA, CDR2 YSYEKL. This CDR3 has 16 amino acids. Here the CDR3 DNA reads TGCGCCAGCAGGCAGGGTATCGGTACCCGAAACTATGGCTACACCTTC. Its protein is CASRQGIGTRNYGYTF.

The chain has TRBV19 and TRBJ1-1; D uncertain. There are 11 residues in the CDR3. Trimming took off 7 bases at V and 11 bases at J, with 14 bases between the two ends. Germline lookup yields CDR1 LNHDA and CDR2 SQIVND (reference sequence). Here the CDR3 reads CASKDPMGAFF. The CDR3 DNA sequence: TGTGCCAGTAAAGATCCCATGGGCGCTTTCTTT. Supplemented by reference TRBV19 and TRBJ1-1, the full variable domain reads DGGITQSPKYLFRKEGQNVTLSCEQNLNHDAMYWYRQDPGQGLRLIYYSQIVNDFQKGDIAEGYSVSREKKESFPLTVTSAQKNPTAFYLCASKDPMGAFFGQGTRLTVV.

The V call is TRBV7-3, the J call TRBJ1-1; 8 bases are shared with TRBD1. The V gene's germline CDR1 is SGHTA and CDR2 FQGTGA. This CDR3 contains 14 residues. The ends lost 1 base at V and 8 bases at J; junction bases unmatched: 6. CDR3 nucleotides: TGTGCCAGCAGCTTAATCCCCGGACAGGGAGAAGCTTTCTTT. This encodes CASSLIPGQGEAFF. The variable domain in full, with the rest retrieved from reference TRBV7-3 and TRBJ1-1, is GAGVSQTPSNKVTEKGKYVELRCDPISGHTALYWYRQSLGQGPEFLIYFQGTGAADDSGLPNDRFFAVRPEGSVSTLKIQRTERGDSAVYLCASSLIPGQGEAFFGQGTRLTVV.

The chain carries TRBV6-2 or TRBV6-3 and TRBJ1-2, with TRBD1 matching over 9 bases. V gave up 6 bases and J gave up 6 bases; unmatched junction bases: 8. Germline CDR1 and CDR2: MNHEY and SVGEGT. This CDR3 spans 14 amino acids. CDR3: CASSWGQGGHGYTF. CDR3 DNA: TGTGCCAGCAGCTGGGGACAGGGCGGTCATGGCTACACCTTC.

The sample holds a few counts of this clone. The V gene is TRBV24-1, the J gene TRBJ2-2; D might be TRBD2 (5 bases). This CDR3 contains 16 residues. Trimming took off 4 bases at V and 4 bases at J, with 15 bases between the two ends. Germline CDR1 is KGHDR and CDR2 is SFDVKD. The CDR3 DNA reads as TGTGCCACCAGTGAACCTGCTCGGGAAATCACCGGGGAGCTGTTTTTT. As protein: CATSEPAREITGELFF.

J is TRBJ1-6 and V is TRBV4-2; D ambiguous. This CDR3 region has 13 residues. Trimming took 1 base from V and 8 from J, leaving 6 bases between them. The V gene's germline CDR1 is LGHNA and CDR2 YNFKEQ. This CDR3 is CASSQVEDSPLHF. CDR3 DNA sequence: TGTGCCAGCAGCCAAGTTGAGGATTCACCCCTCCACTTT.

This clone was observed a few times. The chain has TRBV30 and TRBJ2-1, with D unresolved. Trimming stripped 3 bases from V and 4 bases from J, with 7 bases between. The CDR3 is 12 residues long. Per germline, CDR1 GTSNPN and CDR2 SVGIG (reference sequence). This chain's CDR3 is CAWRALYNEQFF. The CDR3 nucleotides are TGTGCCTGGAGGGCGCTTTACAATGAGCAGTTCTTC.

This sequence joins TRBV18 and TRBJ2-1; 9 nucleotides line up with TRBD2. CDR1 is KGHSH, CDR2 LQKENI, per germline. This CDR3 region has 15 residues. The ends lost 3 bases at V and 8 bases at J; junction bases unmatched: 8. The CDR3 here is CASSPRGLAAHEQFF. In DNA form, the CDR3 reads TGTGCCAGCTCACCCCGGGGACTAGCCGCCCATGAGCAGTTCTTC.

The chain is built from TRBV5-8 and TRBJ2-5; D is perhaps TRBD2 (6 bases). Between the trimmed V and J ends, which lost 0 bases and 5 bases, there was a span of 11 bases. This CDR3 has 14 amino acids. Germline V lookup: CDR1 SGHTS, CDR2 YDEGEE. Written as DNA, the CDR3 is TGTGCCAGCAGCTTGGCCGGAGGGGCGGAGACCCAGTACTTC. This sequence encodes CASSLAGGAETQYF.

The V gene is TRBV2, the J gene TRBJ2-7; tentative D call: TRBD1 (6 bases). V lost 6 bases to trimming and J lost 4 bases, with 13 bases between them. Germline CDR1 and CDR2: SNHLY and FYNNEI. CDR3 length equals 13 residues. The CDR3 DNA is TGTGCCAGCAGAGCCACAGGGTCTTACGAGCAGTACTTC. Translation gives CASRATGSYEQYF.

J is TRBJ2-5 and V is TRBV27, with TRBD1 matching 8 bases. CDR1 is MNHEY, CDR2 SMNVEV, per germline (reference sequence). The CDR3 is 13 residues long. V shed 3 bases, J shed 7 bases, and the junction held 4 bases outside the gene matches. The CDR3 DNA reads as TGTGCCAGCAGTTTGACAGGGGAAGGGACCCAGTACTTC. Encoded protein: CASSLTGEGTQYF.

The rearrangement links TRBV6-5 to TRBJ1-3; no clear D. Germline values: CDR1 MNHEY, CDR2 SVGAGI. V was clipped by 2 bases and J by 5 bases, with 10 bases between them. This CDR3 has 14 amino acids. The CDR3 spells CASSYADARNTIYF. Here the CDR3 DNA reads TGTGCCAGCAGTTACGCGGACGCCAGAAACACCATATATTTT.

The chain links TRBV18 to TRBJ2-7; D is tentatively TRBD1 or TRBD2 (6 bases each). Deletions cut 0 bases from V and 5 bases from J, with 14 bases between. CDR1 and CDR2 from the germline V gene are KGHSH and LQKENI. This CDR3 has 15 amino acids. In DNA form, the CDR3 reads TGTGCCAGCTCACCACCGATCGGGGGCGGGGACGAGCAGTACTTC. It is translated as CASSPPIGGGDEQYF.

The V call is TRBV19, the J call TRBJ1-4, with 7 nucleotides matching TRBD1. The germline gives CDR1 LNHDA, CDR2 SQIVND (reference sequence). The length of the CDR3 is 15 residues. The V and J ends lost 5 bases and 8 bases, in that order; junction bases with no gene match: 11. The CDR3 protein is CASSPHRGRGEKLFF. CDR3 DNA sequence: TGTGCCAGTAGTCCGCACAGGGGACGCGGCGAAAAACTGTTTTTT.

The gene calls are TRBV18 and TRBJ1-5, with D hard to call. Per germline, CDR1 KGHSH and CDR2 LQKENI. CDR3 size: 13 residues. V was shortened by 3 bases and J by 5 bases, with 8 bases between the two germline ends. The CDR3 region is CASSPTTDQPQHF. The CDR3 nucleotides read TGTGCCAGCTCACCGACTACCGATCAGCCCCAGCATTTT.

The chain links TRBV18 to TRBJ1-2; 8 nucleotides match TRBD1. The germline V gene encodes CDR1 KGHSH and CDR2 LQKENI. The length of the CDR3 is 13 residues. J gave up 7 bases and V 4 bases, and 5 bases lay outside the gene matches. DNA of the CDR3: TGTGCCAGCTCACTTGACAGGGGACCTGGCTACACCTTC. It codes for CASSLDRGPGYTF.

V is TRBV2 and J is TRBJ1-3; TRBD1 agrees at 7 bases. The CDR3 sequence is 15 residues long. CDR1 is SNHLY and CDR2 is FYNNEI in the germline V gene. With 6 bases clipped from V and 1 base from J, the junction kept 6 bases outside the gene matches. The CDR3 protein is CASRGDSRSGNTIYF. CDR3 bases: TGTGCCAGCAGGGGGGACAGCAGATCTGGAAACACCATATATTTT.

The CDR3 coding sequence is TGTGCCAGCAGCCCACGGACAGGGGGCTACGAGCAGTACTTC. It encodes CASSPRTGGYEQYF. The chain joins TRBV28 to TRBJ2-7; TRBD1 matches at 10 bases. This CDR3 has 14 residues. V was clipped by 6 bases and J by 3 bases; unmatched bases: 5. Germline V CDR1 and CDR2: MDHEN, SYDVKM.